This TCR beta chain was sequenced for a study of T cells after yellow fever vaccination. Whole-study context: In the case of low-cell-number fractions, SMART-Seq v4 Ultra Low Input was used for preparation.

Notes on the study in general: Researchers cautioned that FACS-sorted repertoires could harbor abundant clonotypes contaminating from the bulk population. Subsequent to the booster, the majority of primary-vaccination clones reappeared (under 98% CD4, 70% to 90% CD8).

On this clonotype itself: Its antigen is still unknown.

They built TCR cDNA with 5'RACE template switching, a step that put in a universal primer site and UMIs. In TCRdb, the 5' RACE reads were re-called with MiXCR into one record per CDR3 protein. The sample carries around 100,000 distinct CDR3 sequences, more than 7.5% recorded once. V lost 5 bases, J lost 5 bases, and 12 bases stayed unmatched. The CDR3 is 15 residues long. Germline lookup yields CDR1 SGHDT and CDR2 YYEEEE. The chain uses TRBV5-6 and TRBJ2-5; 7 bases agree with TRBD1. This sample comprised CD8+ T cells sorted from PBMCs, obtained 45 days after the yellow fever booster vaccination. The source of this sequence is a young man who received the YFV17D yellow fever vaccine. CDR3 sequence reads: CASRPQGQVGETQYF. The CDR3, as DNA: TGTGCCAGCAGGCCACAGGGGCAGGTGGGGGAGACCCAGTACTTC. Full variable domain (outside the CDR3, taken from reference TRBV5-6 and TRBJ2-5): DAGVTQSPTHLIKTRGQQVTLRCSPKSGHDTVSWYQQALGQGPQFIFQYYEEEERQRGNFPDRFSGHQFPNYSSELNVNALLLGDSALYLCASRPQGQVGETQYFGPGTRLLVL.